The present T cell receptor (beta chain) was sequenced within a study of control samples from healthy donors and cancer patients. Profiled with immunoSEQ multiplex PCR; TCRdb holds only in-frame clones, not every one. This table has 130,000 or so clones, around 87% appearing once. This CDR3 has 15 residues. The V gene's germline CDR1 is SGHRS and CDR2 YFSETQ. Germline trimming cut 4 bases from V and 8 bases from J; bases unmatched to any gene: 12. This TCR came from a man aged 35 to 55 in good health. V gene TRBV5-1 combines with J gene TRBJ2-1; TRBD2 matches 7 bases. Material: blood. CDR3 DNA sequence: TGCGCCAGCAGCCCCCCGGGGGGTAGCTTCCATGAGCAGTTCTTC. This gives the protein CASSPPGGSFHEQFF.